This TCR beta chain is from a study of beta chain features in type 1 diabetes. Broader study findings: For Type 1 diabetes patients, all four CD4+ subsets carried TCRB CDR3s that were moderately but significantly shorter.

Germline values: CDR1 SGHTA, CDR2 FQGNSA. This CDR3 contains 16 residues. Trimming took 1 base from V and 6 from J; bases not matched to a gene: 7. Reverse transcribing all isolated RNA meant expressed TCRB transcripts were sequenced. The assay was immunoSEQ multiplex PCR, and TCRdb's table has in-frame clones only and misses some. The data show approximately 17,000 clones, with 55% to 75% seen just once and 0.79% held by the top ten. Concerning this clone: Its antigen remains unknown.

The chain carries TRBV7-2 and TRBJ2-2, with 8 bases matching TRBD2. What was sequenced was stem cell memory CD4+ T cells from blood. This TCR derives from a man younger than 40 with type 1 diabetes. The CDR3 loop reads CASSLVGTRPPGELFF. The CDR3 DNA sequence: TGTGCCAGCAGCTTAGTTGGGACTAGGCCCCCCGGGGAGCTGTTTTTT. The full variable domain, its missing parts supplied by reference TRBV7-2 and TRBJ2-2, is GAGVSQSPSNKVTEKGKDVELRCDPISGHTALYWYRQSLGQGLEFLIYFQGNSAPDKSGLPSDRFSAERTGGSVSTLTIQRTQQEDSAVYLCASSLVGTRPPGELFFGEGSRLTVL.